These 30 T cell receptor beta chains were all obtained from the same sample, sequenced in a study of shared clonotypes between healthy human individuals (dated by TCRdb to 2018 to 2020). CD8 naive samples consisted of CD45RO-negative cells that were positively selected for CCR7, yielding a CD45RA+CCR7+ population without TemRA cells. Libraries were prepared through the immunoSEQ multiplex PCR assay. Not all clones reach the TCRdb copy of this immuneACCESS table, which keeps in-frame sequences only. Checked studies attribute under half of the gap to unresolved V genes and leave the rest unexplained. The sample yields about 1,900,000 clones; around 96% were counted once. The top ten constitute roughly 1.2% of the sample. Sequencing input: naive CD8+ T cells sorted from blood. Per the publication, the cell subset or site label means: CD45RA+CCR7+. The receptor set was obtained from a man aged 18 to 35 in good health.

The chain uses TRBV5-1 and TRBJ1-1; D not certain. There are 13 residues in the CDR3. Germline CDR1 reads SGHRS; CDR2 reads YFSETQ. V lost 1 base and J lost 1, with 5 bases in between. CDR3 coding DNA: TGCGCCAGCAGCTTGATAGGGAACACTGAAGCTTTCTTT. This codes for CASSLIGNTEAFF.

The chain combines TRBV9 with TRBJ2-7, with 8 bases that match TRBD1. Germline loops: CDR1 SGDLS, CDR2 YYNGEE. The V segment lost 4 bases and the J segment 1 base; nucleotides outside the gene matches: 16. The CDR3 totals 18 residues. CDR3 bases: TGTGCCAGCAGCCCTCAGACAGGGGAAGGAGTCAGATCCTACGAGCAGTACTTC. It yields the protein CASSPQTGEGVRSYEQYF.

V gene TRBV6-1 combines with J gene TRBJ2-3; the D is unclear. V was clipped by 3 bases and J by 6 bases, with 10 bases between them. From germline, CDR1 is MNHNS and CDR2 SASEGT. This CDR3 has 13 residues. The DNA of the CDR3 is TGTGCCAGCAGTGAGCGCCCGGGTGATACGCAGTATTTT. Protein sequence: CASSERPGDTQYF.

In DNA form, the CDR3 reads TGTGCCAGCAGTCCCCCAGGTCCTGGAAACACCATATATTTT. Protein product: CASSPPGPGNTIYF. This rearrangement joins TRBV27 to TRBJ1-3; D unclear. The CDR3 extends over 14 amino acids. Per the germline V gene, CDR1 is MNHEY and CDR2 is SMNVEV (reference sequence). V was clipped by 5 bases and J by 2 bases, with 10 bases between them.

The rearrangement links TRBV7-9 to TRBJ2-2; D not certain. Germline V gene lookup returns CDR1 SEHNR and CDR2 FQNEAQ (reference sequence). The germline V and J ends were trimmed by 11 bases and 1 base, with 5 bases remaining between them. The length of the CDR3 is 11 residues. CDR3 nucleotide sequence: TGTGCCGGCCTGAACACCGGGGAGCTGTTTTTT. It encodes CAGLNTGELFF.

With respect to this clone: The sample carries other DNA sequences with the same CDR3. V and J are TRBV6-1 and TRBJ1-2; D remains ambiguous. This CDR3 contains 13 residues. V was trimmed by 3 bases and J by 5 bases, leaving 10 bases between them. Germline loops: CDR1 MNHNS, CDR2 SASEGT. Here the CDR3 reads CASSEGVGYGYTF. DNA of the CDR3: TGTGCCAGCAGTGAGGGAGTGGGTTATGGCTACACCTTC.

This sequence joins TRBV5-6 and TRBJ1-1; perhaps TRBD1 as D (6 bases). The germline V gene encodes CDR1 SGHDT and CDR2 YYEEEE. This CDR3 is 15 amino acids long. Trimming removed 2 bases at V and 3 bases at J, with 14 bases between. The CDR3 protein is CASSFSTGADTEAFF. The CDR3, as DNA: TGTGCCAGCAGCTTTTCGACGGGGGCAGACACTGAAGCTTTCTTT.

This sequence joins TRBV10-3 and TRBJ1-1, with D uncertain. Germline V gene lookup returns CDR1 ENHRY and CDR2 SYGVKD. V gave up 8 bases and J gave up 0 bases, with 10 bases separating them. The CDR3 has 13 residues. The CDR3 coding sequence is TGTGCCATCGAGGATAAATTGAACACTGAAGCTTTCTTT. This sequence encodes CAIEDKLNTEAFF.

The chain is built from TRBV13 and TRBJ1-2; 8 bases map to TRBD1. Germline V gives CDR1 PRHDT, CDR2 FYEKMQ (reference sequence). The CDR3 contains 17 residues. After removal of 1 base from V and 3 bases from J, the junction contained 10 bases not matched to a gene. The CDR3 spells CASSLDDRGVEDYGYTF. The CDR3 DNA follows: TGTGCCAGCAGCTTAGACGACAGGGGAGTAGAAGACTATGGCTACACCTTC. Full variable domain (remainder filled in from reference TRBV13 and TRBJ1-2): AAGVIQSPRHLIKEKRETATLKCYPIPRHDTVYWYQQGPGQDPQFLISFYEKMQSDKGSIPDRFSAQQFSDYHSELNMSSLELGDSALYFCASSLDDRGVEDYGYTFGSGTRLTVV.

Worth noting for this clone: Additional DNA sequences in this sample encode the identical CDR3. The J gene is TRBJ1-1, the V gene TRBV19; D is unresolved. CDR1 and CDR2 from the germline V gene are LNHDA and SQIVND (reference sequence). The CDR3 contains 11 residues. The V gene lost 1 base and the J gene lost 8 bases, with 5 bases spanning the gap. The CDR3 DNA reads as TGTGCCAGTAGTATAGGGCCCGAAGCTTTCTTT. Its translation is CASSIGPEAFF.

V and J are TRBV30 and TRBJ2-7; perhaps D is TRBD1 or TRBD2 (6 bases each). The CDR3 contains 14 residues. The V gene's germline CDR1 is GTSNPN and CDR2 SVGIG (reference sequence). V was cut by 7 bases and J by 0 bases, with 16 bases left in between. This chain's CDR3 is CALGGRGSSYEQYF. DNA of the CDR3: TGTGCCTTGGGAGGCAGGGGCAGCTCCTACGAGCAGTACTTC.

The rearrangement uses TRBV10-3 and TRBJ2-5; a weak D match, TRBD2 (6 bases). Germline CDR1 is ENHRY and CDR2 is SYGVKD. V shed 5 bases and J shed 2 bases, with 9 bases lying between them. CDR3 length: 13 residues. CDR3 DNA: TGTGCCATCAGTCTAGCGAAGCAAGAGACCCAGTACTTC. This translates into CAISLAKQETQYF.

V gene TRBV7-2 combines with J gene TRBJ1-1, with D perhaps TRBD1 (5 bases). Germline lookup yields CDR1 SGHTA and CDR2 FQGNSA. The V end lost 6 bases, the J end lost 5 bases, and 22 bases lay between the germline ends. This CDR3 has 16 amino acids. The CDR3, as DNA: TGTGCCAGCAGACCAGACGCCGGGGAGAAGGGGACTGAAGCTTTCTTT. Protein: CASRPDAGEKGTEAFF.

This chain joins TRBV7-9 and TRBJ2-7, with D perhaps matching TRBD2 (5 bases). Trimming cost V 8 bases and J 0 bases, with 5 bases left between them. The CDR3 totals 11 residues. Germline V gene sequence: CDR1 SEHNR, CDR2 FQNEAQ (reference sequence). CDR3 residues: CASGSSYEQYF. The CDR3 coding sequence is TGTGCCAGCGGGAGCTCCTACGAGCAGTACTTC.

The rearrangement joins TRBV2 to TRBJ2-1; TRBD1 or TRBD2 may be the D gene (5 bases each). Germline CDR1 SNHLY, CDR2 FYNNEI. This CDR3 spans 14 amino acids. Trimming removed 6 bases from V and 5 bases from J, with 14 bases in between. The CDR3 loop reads CASSPGTANNEQFF. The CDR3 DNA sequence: TGTGCCAGCAGCCCCGGGACGGCCAACAATGAGCAGTTCTTC.

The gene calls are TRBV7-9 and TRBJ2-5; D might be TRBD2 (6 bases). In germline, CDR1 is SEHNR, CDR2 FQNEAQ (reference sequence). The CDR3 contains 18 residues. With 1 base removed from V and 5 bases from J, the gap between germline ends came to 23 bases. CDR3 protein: CASSLVGGAGPREETQYF. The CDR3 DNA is TGTGCCAGCAGCTTAGTAGGAGGGGCGGGGCCGAGGGAGGAGACCCAGTACTTC.

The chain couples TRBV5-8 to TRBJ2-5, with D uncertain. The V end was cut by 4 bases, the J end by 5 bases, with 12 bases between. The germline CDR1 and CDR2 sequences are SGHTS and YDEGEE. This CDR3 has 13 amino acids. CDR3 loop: CASSLAFPETQYF. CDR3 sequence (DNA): TGTGCCAGCAGCCTGGCGTTTCCGGAGACCCAGTACTTC.

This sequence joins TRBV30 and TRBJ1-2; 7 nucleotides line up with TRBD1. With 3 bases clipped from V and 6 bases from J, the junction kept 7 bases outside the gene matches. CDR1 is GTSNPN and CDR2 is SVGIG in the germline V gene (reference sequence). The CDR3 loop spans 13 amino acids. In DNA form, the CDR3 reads TGTGCCTGGAGAACAACAGGGGTTCATGGCTACACCTTC. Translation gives CAWRTTGVHGYTF.

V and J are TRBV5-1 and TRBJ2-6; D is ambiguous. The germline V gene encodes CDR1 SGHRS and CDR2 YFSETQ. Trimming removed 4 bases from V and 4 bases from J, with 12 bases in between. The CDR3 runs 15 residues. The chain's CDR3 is CASSGDSAGANVLTF. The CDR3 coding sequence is TGCGCCAGCAGCGGGGATAGTGCCGGGGCCAACGTCCTGACTTTC.

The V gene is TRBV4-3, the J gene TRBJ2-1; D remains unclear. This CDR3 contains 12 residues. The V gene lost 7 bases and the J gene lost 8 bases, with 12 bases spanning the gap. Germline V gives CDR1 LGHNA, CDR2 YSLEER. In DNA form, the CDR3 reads TGCGCCAGCACTCACCAAGGAGATGAGCAGTTCTTC. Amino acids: CASTHQGDEQFF.

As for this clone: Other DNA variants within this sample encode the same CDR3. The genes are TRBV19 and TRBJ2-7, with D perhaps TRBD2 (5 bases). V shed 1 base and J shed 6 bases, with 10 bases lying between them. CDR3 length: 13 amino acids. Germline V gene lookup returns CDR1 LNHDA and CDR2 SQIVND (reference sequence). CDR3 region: CASSIGLASEQYF. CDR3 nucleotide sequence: TGTGCCAGTAGTATAGGGCTAGCTTCCGAGCAGTACTTC.

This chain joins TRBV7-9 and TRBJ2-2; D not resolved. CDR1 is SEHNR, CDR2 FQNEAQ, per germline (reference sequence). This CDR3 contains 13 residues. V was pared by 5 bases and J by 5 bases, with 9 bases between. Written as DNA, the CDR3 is TGTGCCAGCAGCCCACTCCAAACCGGGGAGCTGTTTTTT. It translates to CASSPLQTGELFF. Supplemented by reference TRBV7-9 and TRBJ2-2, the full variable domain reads DTGVSQNPRHKITKRGQNVTFRCDPISEHNRLYWYRQTLGQGPEFLTYFQNEAQLEKSRLLSDRFSAERPKGSFSTLEIQRTEQGDSAMYLCASSPLQTGELFFGEGSRLTVL.

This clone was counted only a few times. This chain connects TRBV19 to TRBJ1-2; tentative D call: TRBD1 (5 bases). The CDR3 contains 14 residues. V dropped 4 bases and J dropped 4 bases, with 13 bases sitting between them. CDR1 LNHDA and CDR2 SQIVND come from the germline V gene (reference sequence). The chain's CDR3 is CASSSPDRGYGYTF. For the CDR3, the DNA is TGTGCCAGTAGTAGTCCCGACAGAGGCTATGGCTACACCTTC.

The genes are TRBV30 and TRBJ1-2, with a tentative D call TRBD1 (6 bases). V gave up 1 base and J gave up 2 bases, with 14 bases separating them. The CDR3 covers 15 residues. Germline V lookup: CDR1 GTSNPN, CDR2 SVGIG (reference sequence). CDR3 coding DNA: TGTGCCTGGAGTGCCTACAGGGCCCGAAACTATGGCTACACCTTC. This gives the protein CAWSAYRARNYGYTF. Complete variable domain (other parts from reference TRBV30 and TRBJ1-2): SQTIHQWPATLVQPVGSPLSLECTVEGTSNPNLYWYRQAAGRGLQLLFYSVGIGQISSEVPQNLSASRPQDRQFILSSKKLLLSDSGFYLCAWSAYRARNYGYTFGSGTRLTVV.

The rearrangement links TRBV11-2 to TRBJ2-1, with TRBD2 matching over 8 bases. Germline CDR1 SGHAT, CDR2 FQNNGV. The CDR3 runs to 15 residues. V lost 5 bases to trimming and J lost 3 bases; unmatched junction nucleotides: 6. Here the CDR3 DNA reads TGTGCCAGCAGCCTAAGCGGGAGCTTCTACAATGAGCAGTTCTTC. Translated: CASSLSGSFYNEQFF.

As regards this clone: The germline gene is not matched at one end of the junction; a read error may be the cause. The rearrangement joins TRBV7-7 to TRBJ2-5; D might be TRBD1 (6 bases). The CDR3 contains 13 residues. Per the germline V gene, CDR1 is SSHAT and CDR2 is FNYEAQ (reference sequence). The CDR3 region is CASSQDSQETQYF. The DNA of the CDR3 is TGTGCTAGCAGCCAGGACAGCCAAGAGACCCAGTACTTC. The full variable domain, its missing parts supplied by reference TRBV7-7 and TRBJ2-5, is GAGVSQSPRYKVTKRGQDVTLRCDPISSHATLYWYQQALGQGPEFLTYFNYEAQPDKSGLPSDRFSAERPEGSISTLTIQRTEQRDSAMYRCASSQDSQETQYFGPGTRLLVL.

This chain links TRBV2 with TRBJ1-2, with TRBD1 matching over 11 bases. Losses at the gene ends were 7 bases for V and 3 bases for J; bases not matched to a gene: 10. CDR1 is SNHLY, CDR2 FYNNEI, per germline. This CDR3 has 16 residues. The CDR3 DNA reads TGTGCCAGCAATGGACAGGGGGCCGGTGGAGACTATGGCTACACCTTC. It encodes CASNGQGAGGDYGYTF.

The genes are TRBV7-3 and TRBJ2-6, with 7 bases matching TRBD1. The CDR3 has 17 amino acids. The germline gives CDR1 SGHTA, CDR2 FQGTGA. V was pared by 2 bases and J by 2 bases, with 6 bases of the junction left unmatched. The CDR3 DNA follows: TGTGCCAGCAGCTTAGACAGGGCCCCTGCTGGGGCCAACGTCCTGACTTTC. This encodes CASSLDRAPAGANVLTF. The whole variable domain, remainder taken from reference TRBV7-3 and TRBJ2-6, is GAGVSQTPSNKVTEKGKYVELRCDPISGHTALYWYRQSLGQGPEFLIYFQGTGAADDSGLPNDRFFAVRPEGSVSTLKIQRTERGDSAVYLCASSLDRAPAGANVLTFGAGSRLTVL.

The DNA for the CDR3 is TGTGCCAGCAGTGAATGGTCGGGACAGCCCTACGAGCAGTACTTC. Translating it yields CASSEWSGQPYEQYF. The gene calls are TRBV2 and TRBJ2-7, with 7 bases matching TRBD1. Germline V gene sequence: CDR1 SNHLY, CDR2 FYNNEI. The CDR3 has 15 amino acids. V gave up 2 bases and J gave up 2 bases; unmatched junction bases: 6.

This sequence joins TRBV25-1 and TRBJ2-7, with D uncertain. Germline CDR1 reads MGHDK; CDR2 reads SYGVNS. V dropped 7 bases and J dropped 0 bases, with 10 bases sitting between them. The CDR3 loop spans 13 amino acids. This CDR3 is CASTGLVSYEQYF. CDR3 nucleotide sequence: TGTGCCAGCACCGGGTTAGTCTCCTACGAGCAGTACTTC.